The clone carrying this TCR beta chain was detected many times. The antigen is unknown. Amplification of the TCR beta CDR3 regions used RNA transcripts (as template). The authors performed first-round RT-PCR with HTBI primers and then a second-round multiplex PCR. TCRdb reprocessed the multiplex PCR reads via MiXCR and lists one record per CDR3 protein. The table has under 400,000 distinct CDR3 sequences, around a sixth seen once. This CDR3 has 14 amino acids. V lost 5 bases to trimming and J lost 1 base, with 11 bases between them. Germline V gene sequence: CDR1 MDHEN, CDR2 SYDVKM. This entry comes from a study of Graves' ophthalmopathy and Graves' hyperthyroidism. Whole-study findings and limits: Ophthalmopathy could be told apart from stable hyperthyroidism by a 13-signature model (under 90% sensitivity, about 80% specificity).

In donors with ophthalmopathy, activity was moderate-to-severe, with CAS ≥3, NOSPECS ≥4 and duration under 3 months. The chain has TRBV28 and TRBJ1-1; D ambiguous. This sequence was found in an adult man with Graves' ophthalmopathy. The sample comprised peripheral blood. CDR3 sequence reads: CASSPSFGNTEAFF. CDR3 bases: TGTGCCAGCAGTCCCAGTTTCGGGAACACTGAAGCTTTCTTT.